The next 5 T cell receptor beta chains were all read from a single sample in a study of blood T cell repertoires in COVID-19. Sequencing used immunoSEQ multiplex PCR; TCRdb keeps in-frame clones, though not all of them. This table holds roughly 360,000 clones, about four fifths found once. The source material was PBMCs or T cells enriched from blood (not recorded which). All receptors derive from a woman in her forties or fifties who had recovered from COVID-19.

This sequence joins TRBV30 and TRBJ1-6; 8 bases align to TRBD1. Per the germline V gene, CDR1 is GTSNPN and CDR2 is SVGIG (reference sequence). V gave up 8 bases and J gave up 7 bases; unmatched junction bases: 7. This CDR3 is 13 amino acids long. The chain's CDR3 is CARRGQANSPLHF. CDR3 sequence (DNA): TGTGCCCGCAGGGGACAGGCGAATTCACCCCTCCACTTT.

The chain recombines TRBV6-1 with TRBJ2-1, with D possibly being TRBD1 (5 bases). Trimming pared 0 bases from V and 0 bases from J, leaving 9 bases between. Per germline, CDR1 MNHNS and CDR2 SASEGT. The CDR3 consists of 16 residues. For the CDR3, the DNA is TGTGCCAGCAGTGAAGCCGCAGGGCTCTCCTACAATGAGCAGTTCTTC. This gives the protein CASSEAAGLSYNEQFF.

The V call is TRBV19, the J call TRBJ1-5, with D possibly being TRBD1 (6 bases). V was cut by 7 bases and J by 8 bases, with 15 bases left in between. Germline-derived CDR1 and CDR2 are LNHDA and SQIVND (reference sequence). This CDR3 has 13 residues. This CDR3 reads CASTQGTSKPQHF. DNA for the CDR3: TGTGCCAGTACGCAGGGGACCTCGAAGCCCCAGCATTTT. Filled out from reference TRBV19 and TRBJ1-5, the complete variable domain reads DGGITQSPKYLFRKEGQNVTLSCEQNLNHDAMYWYRQDPGQGLRLIYYSQIVNDFQKGDIAEGYSVSREKKESFPLTVTSAQKNPTAFYLCASTQGTSKPQHFGDGTRLSIL.

The rearrangement links TRBV2 to TRBJ2-7; weak D call: TRBD2 (5 bases). Germline V gene lookup returns CDR1 SNHLY and CDR2 FYNNEI. The CDR3 spans 15 residues. V was cut by 6 bases and J by 2 bases, with 17 bases left in between. The CDR3, as DNA: TGTGCCAGCAGCTTTAATAGAGGGTCCCCCTACGAGCAGTACTTC. Its translation: CASSFNRGSPYEQYF.

The chain couples TRBV30 to TRBJ1-1; D is possibly TRBD1 (5 bases). This CDR3 region has 15 residues. V lost 1 base, J lost 0 bases, and 12 bases lay in between. Germline CDR1 GTSNPN, CDR2 SVGIG (reference sequence). This CDR3 is CAWSAGPVLNTEAFF. CDR3 DNA sequence: TGTGCCTGGAGTGCAGGGCCCGTCTTGAACACTGAAGCTTTCTTT.